The clone carrying this T cell receptor (beta chain) has only a few counts. Germline and junction disagree at one end, which may indicate a read error. Germline assignment: CDR1 SSHAT and CDR2 FNYEAQ (reference sequence). The CDR3 totals 13 residues. Time point defined: blood at routine non-recurrence follow-up after resection. The data were obtained in a study of spatial heterogeneity in lung cancer. Study summary: Sequencing consistently turned up more beta-chain sequences than alpha-chain sequences.

From the 5' RACE reads, TCRdb called clonotypes with MiXCR, one entry per CDR3 protein. The table lists just under 45,000 distinct CDR3 sequences, about 23% of them singletons. The receptor was isolated from a female donor with early-stage non-small cell lung cancer. The V gene is TRBV7-7, the J gene TRBJ2-3; D gene unclear. Specimen: PBMCs, collected at follow-up. The CDR3 loop is CASSLVPRDTQYF. The CDR3 DNA reads TGTGCTAGCAGCTTAGTCCCCCGTGATACGCAGTATTTT. The full variable domain, completed using reference TRBV7-7 and TRBJ2-3, is GAGVSQSPRYKVTKRGQDVTLRCDPISSHATLYWYQQALGQGPEFLTYFNYEAQPDKSGLPSDRFSAERPEGSISTLTIQRTEQRDSAMYRCASSLVPRDTQYFGPGTRLTVL.